What follows describes a single TCR beta chain. The antigen this receptor binds is unknown. Base qualities are not recorded, but no much larger clone differs from it by a single base. This entry is derived from a study of blood T cell repertoires in COVID-19 (dated by TCRdb to between 2020 and 2021). As for the study more broadly: Collaborator samples came from the United States, Italy and Spain and covered acute and convalescent phases of COVID-19. The prospective study material was composed of cDNA or gDNA derived from T cells, B-cell-depleted T cells, or PBMCs. Deeply sampled blood TCRbeta repertoires from subjects exposed to, actively infected with, or recovered from COVID-19 were included in the dataset. The repertoires were released in a freely available public database intended as a resource for research on the immune response to SARS-CoV-2. Samples were obtained from the ongoing ImmuneRACE study (first 160 participants) and from some 1,200 subjects provided by 6 global collaborators. A de-identified subject ID, COVID-19 status, age in years and sex were almost always included in the sample metadata. Where available, HLA class I and class II types were taken from metadata supplied by the sample provider and were not determined by assay-based typing. The investigation overall reported the following: Clinical and demographic metadata were provided uncurated, with the amount varying by source and participant.

Relative to germline, V is missing 6 bases and J is missing 2 bases, with 2 bases of the junction outside any gene match. Based on the germline V gene (reference sequence), the CDR1 and CDR2 sequences are WNHNN and SYGVQD. The CDR3, cysteine through phenylalanine, is 14 amino acids long. Just CDR3 DNA is preserved here, 42 bases in frame from base 1. TCRbeta CDR3 regions were amplified from genomic DNA by means of the immunoSEQ Assay, a bias-controlled multiplex PCR. The published analysis was carried out like this. The number of nucleated cells in each sample was estimated by amplification of reference gene primers within the assay. To quantify the absolute abundance of each unique TCRbeta CDR3 rearrangement, sequence reads were collapsed and filtered. For each sample, productive Simpson clonality was calculated by taking the square root of Simpson's diversity index across productive rearrangements. In its TCRdb copy, this immuneACCESS table keeps in-frame sequences only and misses some clones. Where compared with another copy, unresolved V genes explain less than half of these, and the others have no known cause. That table furnishes V, J and clone size, whereas the DNA furnished D and trimming. The sample records nearly 200,000 clones, about 82% of which are singletons. The ten largest clones take up 0.85% to 0.95% of the sample.

One collaborating source in Seattle enrolled patients during active infection and followed them longitudinally through the course of disease. Whole blood was collected in K2EDTA tubes by collaborating institutions according to the institutions' own protocols. Collaborator samples were shipped for TCRbeta analysis as frozen whole blood, isolated PBMCs, or DNA extracted from either sample type. The clonotype was recovered from a man between 60 and 75 years old with COVID-19, enrolled during active disease. Sequencing used peripheral blood. The chain employs TRBV10-1 and TRBJ1-1; 11 central bases correspond to TRBD1. The CDR3 protein sequence reads: CASSGQGANTEAFF. The base sequence is TGCGCCAGCAGCGGACAGGGGGCTAACACTGAAGCTTTCTTT.